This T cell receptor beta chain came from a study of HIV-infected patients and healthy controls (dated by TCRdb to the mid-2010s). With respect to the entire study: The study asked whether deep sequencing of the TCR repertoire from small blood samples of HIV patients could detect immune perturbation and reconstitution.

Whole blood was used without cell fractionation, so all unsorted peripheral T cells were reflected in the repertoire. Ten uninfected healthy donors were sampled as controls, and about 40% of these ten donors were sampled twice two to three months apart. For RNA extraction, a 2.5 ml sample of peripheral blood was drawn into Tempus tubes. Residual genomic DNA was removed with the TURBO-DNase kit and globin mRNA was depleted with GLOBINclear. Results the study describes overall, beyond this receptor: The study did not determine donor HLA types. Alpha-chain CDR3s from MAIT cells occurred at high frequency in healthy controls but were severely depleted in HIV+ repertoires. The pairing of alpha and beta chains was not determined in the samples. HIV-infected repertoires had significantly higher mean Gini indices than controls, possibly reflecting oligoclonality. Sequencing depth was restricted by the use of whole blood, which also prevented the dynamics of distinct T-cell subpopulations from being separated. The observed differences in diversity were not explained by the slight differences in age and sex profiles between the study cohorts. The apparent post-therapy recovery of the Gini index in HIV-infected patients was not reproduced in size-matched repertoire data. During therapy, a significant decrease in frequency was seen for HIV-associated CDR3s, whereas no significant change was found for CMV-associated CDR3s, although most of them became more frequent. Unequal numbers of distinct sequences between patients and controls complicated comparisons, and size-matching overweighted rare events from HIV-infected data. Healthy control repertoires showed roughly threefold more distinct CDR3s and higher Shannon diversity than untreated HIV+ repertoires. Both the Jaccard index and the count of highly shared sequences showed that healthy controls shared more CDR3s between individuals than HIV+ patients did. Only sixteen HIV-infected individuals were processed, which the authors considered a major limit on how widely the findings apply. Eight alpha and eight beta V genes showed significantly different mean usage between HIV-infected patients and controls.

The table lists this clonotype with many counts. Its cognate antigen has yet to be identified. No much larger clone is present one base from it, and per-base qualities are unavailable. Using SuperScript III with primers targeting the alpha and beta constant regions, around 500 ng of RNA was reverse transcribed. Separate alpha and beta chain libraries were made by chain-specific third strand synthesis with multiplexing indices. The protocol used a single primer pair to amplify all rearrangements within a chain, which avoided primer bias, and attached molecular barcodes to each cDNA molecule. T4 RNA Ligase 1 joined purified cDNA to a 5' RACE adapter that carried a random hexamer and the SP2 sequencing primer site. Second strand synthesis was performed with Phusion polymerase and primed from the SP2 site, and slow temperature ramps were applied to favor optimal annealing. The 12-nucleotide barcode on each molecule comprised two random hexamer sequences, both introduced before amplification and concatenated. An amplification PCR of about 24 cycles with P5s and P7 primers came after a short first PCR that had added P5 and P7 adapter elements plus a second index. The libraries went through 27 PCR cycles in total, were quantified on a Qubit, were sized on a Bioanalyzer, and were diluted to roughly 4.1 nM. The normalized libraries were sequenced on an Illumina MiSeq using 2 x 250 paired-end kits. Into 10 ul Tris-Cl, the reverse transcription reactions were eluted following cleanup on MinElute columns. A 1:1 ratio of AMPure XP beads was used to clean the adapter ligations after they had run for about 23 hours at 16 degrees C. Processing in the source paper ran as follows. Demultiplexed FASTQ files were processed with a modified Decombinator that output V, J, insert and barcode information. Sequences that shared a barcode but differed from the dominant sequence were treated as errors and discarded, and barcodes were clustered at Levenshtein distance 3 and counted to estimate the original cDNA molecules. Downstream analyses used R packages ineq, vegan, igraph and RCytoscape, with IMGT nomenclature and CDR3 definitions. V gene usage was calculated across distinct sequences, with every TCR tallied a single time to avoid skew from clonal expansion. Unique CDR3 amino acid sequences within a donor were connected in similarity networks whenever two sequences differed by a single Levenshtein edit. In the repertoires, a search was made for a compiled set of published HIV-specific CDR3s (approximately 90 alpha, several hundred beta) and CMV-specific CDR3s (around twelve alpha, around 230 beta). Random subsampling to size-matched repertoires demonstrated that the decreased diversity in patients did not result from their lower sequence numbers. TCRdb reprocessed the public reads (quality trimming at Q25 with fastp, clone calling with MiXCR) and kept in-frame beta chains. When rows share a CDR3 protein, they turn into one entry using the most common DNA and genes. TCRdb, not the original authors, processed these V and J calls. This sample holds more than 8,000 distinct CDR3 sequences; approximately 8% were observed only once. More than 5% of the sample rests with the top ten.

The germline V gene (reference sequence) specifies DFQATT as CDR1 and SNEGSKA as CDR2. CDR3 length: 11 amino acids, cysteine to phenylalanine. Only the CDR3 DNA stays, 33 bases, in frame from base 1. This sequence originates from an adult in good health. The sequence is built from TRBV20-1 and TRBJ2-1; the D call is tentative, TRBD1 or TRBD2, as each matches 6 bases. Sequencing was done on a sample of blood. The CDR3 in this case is CSGARTHEQFF. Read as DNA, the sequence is TGCTCGGGGGCCCGGACACATGAGCAGTTCTTC.